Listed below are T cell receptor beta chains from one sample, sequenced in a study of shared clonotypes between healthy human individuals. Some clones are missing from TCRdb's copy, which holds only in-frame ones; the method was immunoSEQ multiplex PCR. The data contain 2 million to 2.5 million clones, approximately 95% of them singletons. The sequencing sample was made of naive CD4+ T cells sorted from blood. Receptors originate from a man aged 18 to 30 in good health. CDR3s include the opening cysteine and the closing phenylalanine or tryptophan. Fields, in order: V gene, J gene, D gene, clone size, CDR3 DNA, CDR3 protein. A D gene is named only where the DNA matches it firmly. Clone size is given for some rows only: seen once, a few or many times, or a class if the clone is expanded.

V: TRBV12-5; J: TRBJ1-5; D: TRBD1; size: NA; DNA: TGTGCTAGTGGTCCTGGGACAGCGCTTTATAGCAATCAGCCCCAGCATTTT; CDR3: CASGPGTALYSNQPQHF
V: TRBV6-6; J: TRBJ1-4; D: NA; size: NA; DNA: TGTGCCAGCAGAGGACCCGTGGGGGAAAAACTGTTTTTT; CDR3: CASRGPVGEKLFF
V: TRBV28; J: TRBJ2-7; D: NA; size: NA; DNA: TGTGCCAGTGCGGACAGTTTGATCTACGAGCAGTACTTC; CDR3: CASADSLIYEQYF
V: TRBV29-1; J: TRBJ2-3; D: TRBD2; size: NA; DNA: TGCAGCGTCGAAATAGCGGGGGGTGCAGATACGCAGTATTTT; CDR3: CSVEIAGGADTQYF
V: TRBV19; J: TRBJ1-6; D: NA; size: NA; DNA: TGTGCCAGTAGTATAGTGGCTGTTTCTAATTCACCCCTCCACTTT; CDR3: CASSIVAVSNSPLHF
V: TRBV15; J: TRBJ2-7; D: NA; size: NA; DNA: TGTGCCACCAGCAGAGAGGCCGAGCAGTACTTC; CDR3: CATSREAEQYF
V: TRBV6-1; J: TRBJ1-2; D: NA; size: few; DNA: TGTGCCAGCAGCCCGTCCGACCGGGTTGGCTACACCTTC; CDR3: CASSPSDRVGYTF
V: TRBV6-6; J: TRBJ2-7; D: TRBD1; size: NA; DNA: TGTGCCAGCAGTCACTTCCCTGACAGGGTGGGCTACGAGCAGTACTTC; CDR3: CASSHFPDRVGYEQYF
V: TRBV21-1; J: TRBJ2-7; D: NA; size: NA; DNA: TGTGCCAGCAGCAAGCCCGACAGGACAGCCTACGAGCAGTACTTC; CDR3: CASSKPDRTAYEQYF
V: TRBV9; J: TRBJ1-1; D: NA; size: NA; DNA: TGTGCCAGCAGCCCCCAGCCCATGAACACTGAAGCTTTCTTT; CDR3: CASSPQPMNTEAFF
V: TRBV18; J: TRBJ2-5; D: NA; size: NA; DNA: TGTGCCAGCTCACGAACGACGATCCCCACACCCCAAGAGACCCAGTACTTC; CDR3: CASSRTTIPTPQETQYF
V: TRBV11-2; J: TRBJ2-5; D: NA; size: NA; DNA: TGTGCCAGCAGCCTGGTTCGAGCCAGGGTCGAAAAGGGGGAGACCCAGTACTTC; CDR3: CASSLVRARVEKGETQYF
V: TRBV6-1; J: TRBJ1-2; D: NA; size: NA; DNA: TGTGCCAGCAGTGAACAGGGCATCTATGGCTACACCTTC; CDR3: CASSEQGIYGYTF
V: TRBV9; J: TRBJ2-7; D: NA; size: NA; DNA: TGTGCCAGCAGCGACGGGACCGCTACTTATGGGCAGTACTTC; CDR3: CASSDGTATYGQYF
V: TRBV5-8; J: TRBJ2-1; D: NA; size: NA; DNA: TGTGCCAGCACCAAGTCGCCCTCCTACAATGAGCAGTTCTTC; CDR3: CASTKSPSYNEQFF
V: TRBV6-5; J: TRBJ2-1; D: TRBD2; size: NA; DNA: TGTGCCACCCGGGAGGCAAGCTCCTACAATGAGCAGTTCTTC; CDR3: CATREASSYNEQFF
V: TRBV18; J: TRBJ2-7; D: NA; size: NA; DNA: TGTGCCAGCTCACCACGTCCAGGATCCTACTACGAGCAGTACTTC; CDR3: CASSPRPGSYYEQYF
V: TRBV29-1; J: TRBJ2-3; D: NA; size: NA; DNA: TGCAGCGTTGACGGCGCGGGTCAGAACACGCAGTATTTT; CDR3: CSVDGAGQNTQYF
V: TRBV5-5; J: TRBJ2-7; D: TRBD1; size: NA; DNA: TGTGCCAGCAGCGTGACAGGGCCCGAGCAGTACTTC; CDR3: CASSVTGPEQYF
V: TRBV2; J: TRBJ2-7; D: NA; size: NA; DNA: TGTGCCAGCAGTGCCGTCAGCCAGGCTAGGGAGCAGTACTTC; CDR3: CASSAVSQAREQYF
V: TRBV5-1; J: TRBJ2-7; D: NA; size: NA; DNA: TGCGCCAGCAGCTTTGGTACGTACGAGCAGTACTTC; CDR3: CASSFGTYEQYF
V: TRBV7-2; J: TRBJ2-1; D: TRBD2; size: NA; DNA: TGTGCCAGCAGCCCAGGACTAGCGGGAGGAAGAAATGAGCAGTTCTTC; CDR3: CASSPGLAGGRNEQFF
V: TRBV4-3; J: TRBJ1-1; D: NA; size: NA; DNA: TGCGCCAGCAGCCAAGACCGACTGGCCCCCGAAGCTTTCTTT; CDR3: CASSQDRLAPEAFF
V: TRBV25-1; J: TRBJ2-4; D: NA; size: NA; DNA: TGTGCCAGCGGTGACTTCAACGCCCAGAACTTC; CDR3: CASGDFNAQNF